This T cell receptor (beta chain) was retrieved from a study of OX40 agonist ivuxolimab in advanced cancers. The protocol was immunoSEQ multiplex PCR, while the TCRdb copy is restricted to in-frame clones and leaves out a portion. The sample has about 26,000 clones, about 85% seen once. Germline V gene sequence: CDR1 MNHEY, CDR2 SMNVEV (reference sequence). The germline V and J ends were trimmed by 2 bases and 3 bases, with 7 bases remaining between them. This CDR3 has 14 residues. The J gene is TRBJ2-2, the V gene TRBV27; no clear D. The source was CD4+ or CD8+ T cells sorted from blood, collected in a trial of the OX40 agonist ivuxolimab. The source is an adult with an advanced solid tumor such as melanoma, head and neck, liver or kidney cancer. CDR3 region: CASSLTLHTGELFF. CDR3 DNA: TGTGCCAGCAGTTTAACTCTACACACCGGGGAGCTGTTTTTT.